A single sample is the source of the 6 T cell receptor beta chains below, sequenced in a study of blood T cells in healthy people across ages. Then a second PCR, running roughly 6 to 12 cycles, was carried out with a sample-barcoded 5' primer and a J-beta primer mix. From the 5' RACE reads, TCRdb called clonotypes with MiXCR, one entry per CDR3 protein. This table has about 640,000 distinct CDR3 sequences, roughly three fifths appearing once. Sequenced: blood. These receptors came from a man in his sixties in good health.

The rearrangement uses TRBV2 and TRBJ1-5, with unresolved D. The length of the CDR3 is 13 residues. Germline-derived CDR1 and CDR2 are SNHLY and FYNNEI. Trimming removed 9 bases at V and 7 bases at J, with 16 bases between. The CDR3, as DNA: TGTGCCAGTAATTTCAATGCCGGCCAGCCCCAGCATTTT. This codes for CASNFNAGQPQHF.

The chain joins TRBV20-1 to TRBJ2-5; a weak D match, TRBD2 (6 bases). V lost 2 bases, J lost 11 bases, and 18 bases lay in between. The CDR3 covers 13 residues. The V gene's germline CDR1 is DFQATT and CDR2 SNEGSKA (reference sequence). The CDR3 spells CSARRSGPGEQYF. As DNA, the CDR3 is TGCAGTGCTAGAAGGAGCGGCCCGGGGGAGCAGTACTTC.

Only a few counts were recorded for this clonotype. DNA of the CDR3: TGTGCCAGCAGTATGGGGAGCGGGGCCAACGTCCTGACTTTC. Translating gives CASSMGSGANVLTF. This sequence joins TRBV6-1 and TRBJ2-6, with D perhaps TRBD2 (5 bases). Germline assignment: CDR1 MNHNS and CDR2 SASEGT. Trimming removed 5 bases at V and 4 bases at J, with 9 bases between. The length of the CDR3 is 14 residues.

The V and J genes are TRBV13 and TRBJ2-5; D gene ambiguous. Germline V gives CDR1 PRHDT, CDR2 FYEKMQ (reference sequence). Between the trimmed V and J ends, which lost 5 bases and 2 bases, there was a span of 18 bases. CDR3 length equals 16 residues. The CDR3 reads CASSPRLGPPQETQYF. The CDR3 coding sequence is TGTGCCAGCAGCCCCCGTCTAGGCCCACCACAAGAGACCCAGTACTTC.

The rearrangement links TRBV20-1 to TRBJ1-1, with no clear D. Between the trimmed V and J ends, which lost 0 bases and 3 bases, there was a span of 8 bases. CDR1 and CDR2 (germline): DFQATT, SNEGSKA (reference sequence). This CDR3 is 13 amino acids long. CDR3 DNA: TGCAGTGCTAGAGAGTTATGGGACACTGAAGCTTTCTTT. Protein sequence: CSARELWDTEAFF.

As DNA, the CDR3 is TGTGCCAGCAGCTCTCGGATCTTCACAGATACGCAGTATTTT. Translation: CASSSRIFTDTQYF. The chain employs TRBV5-4 and TRBJ2-3; D is unclear. Trimming shortened V by 3 bases and J by 2 bases, and 10 bases separated the two germline ends. Germline CDR1 and CDR2: SGHNT and YYREEE (reference sequence). The length of the CDR3 is 14 residues.